This TCR beta chain is drawn from a study of cytomegalovirus exposure and HLA in healthy donors. Whole-study results and caveats: The classifier, whose performance was assessed in both the original and validation cohorts, reportedly diagnosed cytomegalovirus status with high specificity and sensitivity.

A word on this clone: Its matching antigen is unknown.

The ends lost 2 bases at V and 6 bases at J; junction bases unmatched: 5. This CDR3 is built from 15 residues. In germline, CDR1 is MGHRA, CDR2 YSYEKL. Use of 60 Vbeta and 13 Jbeta primers characterized the PCR. The data were produced by immunoSEQ multiplex PCR, yet TCRdb's version contains in-frame clones alone and is incomplete. The sample holds 150,000 to 200,000 clones, around 83% seen once. The sequence was obtained from a man aged 50 or older in good health and CMV-seropositive. The source material was PBMCs. The rearrangement uses TRBV4-1 and TRBJ2-1; 9 positions match TRBD1. CDR3 amino acids: CASSQPGQGRNEQFF. CDR3 nucleotides: TGCGCCAGCAGCCAACCGGGACAGGGACGCAATGAGCAGTTCTTC.